The 18 T cell receptor beta chains given below trace back to one sample, sequenced in a study of blood T cells in healthy people across ages. A second 7 to 11 cycle PCR used barcoded and J-beta primers. TCRdb analysed the 5' RACE reads with MiXCR anew, one entry per CDR3 protein. The sample includes almost 550,000 distinct CDR3 sequences, approximately 25% seen only once; the top ten take roughly 9.4%. The same sample was also used in a study of T cells of mothers and their children.

The sequencing input was blood. The receptor source for this set is a boy between 5 and 17 years old in good health.

The chain employs TRBV18 and TRBJ2-1; possibly TRBD1 for D (5 bases). V lost 2 bases to trimming and J lost 4 bases, with 12 bases between them. The CDR3 length is 15 residues. Germline V gene sequence: CDR1 KGHSH, CDR2 LQKENI. CDR3 in DNA: TGTGCCAGCTCACCATTAGTGTCAGGGTACAATGAGCAGTTCTTC. This translates into CASSPLVSGYNEQFF. Supplemented by reference TRBV18 and TRBJ2-1, the full variable domain reads NAGVMQNPRHLVRRRGQEARLRCSPMKGHSHVYWYRQLPEEGLKFMVYLQKENIIDESGMPKERFSAEFPKEGPSILRIQQVVRGDSAAYFCASSPLVSGYNEQFFGPGTRLTVL.

This chain links TRBV5-1 with TRBJ2-3; D not certain. Trimming cost V 4 bases and J 6 bases, with 18 bases left between them. The CDR3 covers 15 residues. The germline gives CDR1 SGHRS, CDR2 YFSETQ. The CDR3 DNA reads TGCGCCAGCAGCCCGCTAGGGCCGGAGAAGGATACGCAGTATTTT. Protein: CASSPLGPEKDTQYF.

This clonotype was found a few times. The V and J genes are TRBV20-1 and TRBJ2-1; TRBD1 agrees at 9 bases. The CDR3 consists of 16 residues. Germline loops: CDR1 DFQATT, CDR2 SNEGSKA (reference sequence). Germline trimming cut 4 bases from V and 0 bases from J; bases unmatched to any gene: 7. CDR3 in DNA: TGCAGTGCTAAGATATTGACAGGGGGCTCCTACAATGAGCAGTTCTTC. Translating gives CSAKILTGGSYNEQFF.

This clonotype was seen more than once but under ten times. This sequence joins TRBV4-1 and TRBJ2-2; TRBD1 might be the D (6 bases). CDR1 and CDR2 from the germline V gene are MGHRA and YSYEKL. Trimming took 3 bases from V and 3 from J, leaving 17 bases between them. This CDR3 region has 17 residues. The CDR3 region is CASSHTRGLGDTGELFF. As DNA, the CDR3 is TGCGCCAGCAGCCATACCAGGGGTTTAGGGGACACCGGGGAGCTGTTTTTT.

In this sample, this clonotype turned up a few times. The chain employs TRBV15 and TRBJ2-7, with 9 bases aligning to TRBD1. V gave up 8 bases and J gave up 7 bases; unmatched junction bases: 18. The CDR3 consists of 16 residues. CDR1 is LNHNV and CDR2 is YYDKDF in the germline V gene (reference sequence). The CDR3 DNA is TGTGCCACCTCGGCCTCCTCGGGACAGGGATATGGGGAGCAGTACTTC. This translates into CATSASSGQGYGEQYF. The variable domain in full, with the rest retrieved from reference TRBV15 and TRBJ2-7, is DAMVIQNPRYQVTQFGKPVTLSCSQTLNHNVMYWYQQKSSQAPKLLFHYYDKDFNNEADTPDNFQSRRPNTSFCFLDIRSPGLGDTAMYLCATSASSGQGYGEQYFGPGTRLTVT.

This clonotype was recorded a few times. J is TRBJ2-3 and V is TRBV3-1, with D perhaps matching TRBD2 (6 bases). V lost 4 bases and J lost 1, with 15 bases in between. The CDR3 has 16 residues. Germline V gives CDR1 LGHDT, CDR2 YNNKEL (reference sequence). The CDR3 DNA reads TGTGCCAGCAGCCGGTCTGGGCGGGGAGGCACAGATACGCAGTATTTT. Translation gives CASSRSGRGGTDTQYF.

The chain joins TRBV5-1 to TRBJ2-3, with a tentative D call TRBD2 (5 bases). Between the trimmed V and J ends, which lost 1 base and 5 bases, there was a span of 14 bases. Germline V gives CDR1 SGHRS, CDR2 YFSETQ. The CDR3 loop spans 15 amino acids. The chain's CDR3 is CASSLTITGRDTQYF. The CDR3 DNA reads as TGCGCCAGCAGCTTGACAATCACGGGGAGAGATACGCAGTATTTT.

The V call is TRBV5-6, the J call TRBJ1-5; TRBD1 matches 8 bases. The CDR3 has 14 residues. J lost 5 bases, V lost 4 bases, and 5 bases had no gene match. Germline V gives CDR1 SGHDT, CDR2 YYEEEE. The CDR3, as DNA: TGTGCCAGCAGCACTCGGACAGGGCATCAGCCCCAGCATTTT. This encodes CASSTRTGHQPQHF.

The gene calls are TRBV10-3 and TRBJ2-7; D unclear. V gave up 4 bases and J gave up 4 bases, with 8 bases separating them. The length of the CDR3 is 12 residues. CDR1 and CDR2 (germline): ENHRY, SYGVKD. The CDR3 bases are TGTGCCATCAGTGGGGAACGTTACGAGCAGTACTTC. It translates to CAISGERYEQYF.

This clonotype was counted a few times. Its ends do not fully match the called genes, so a read error is possible. The V gene is TRBV7-9, the J gene TRBJ2-5; 15 bases align to TRBD2. The closer fit of TRBJ2-1 to the DNA end suggests the J call may be wrong. Germline V gene sequence: CDR1 SEHNR, CDR2 FQNEAQ (reference sequence). The length of the CDR3 is 19 residues. For the CDR3, the DNA is TGTGTCAGCAGCTTACAACCCGGGACTAGCGGGGGGAAAACTAATGAGCAGTTCTTC. Translating it yields CVSSLQPGTSGGKTNEQFF.

This clonotype was seen only a few times. The chain couples TRBV4-3 to TRBJ2-7; 10 positions agree with TRBD2. The germline V gene has CDR1 LGHNA and CDR2 YSLEER. The junction had 11 bases not matched to a gene; V was cut back by 0 bases and J by 3 bases. This CDR3 region has 18 residues. The CDR3 DNA follows: TGCGCCAGCAGCCAAGATGCCCTATCGGGACTAGCGAACTACGAGCAGTACTTC. Protein: CASSQDALSGLANYEQYF.

The chain employs TRBV7-3 and TRBJ2-3, with a possible D match to TRBD1 (6 bases). The J call may be faulty, since TRBJ1-5 better matches the DNA end. The CDR3 extends over 15 amino acids. Germline V gives CDR1 SGHTA, CDR2 FQGTGA. The CDR3 DNA reads as TGTGCCAGCAGCCCAAACGGGGGGGCCACAGATACGCAGCATTTT. Translating gives CASSPNGGATDTQHF.

On this clonotype: One end of the junction varies from germline; a read error may be responsible. This rearrangement joins TRBV20-1 to TRBJ1-4; the D is unclear. The CDR3 totals 13 residues. CDR1 is DFQATT, CDR2 SNEGSKA, per germline (reference sequence). CDR3 amino acids: CSTRKAGDEKLFF. CDR3 sequence (DNA): TGCAGTACTAGAAAGGCTGGGGATGAAAAACTGTTTTTT.

The genes are TRBV4-2 and TRBJ2-5; 9 bases agree with TRBD2. Germline assignment: CDR1 LGHNA and CDR2 YNFKEQ. V trimming: 0 bases; J trimming: 8 bases; junction bases outside the gene matches: 7. This CDR3 contains 15 residues. The CDR3 is CASSQDGGRAGTQYF. CDR3 DNA: TGTGCCAGCAGCCAAGATGGCGGGAGGGCCGGTACCCAGTACTTC.

This clonotype was picked up a small number of times. The junction departs from germline at one end; a sequencing error may be responsible. The chain employs TRBV7-9 and TRBJ1-4, with TRBD1 matching over 7 bases. This CDR3 has 15 residues. Germline V gene lookup returns CDR1 SEHNR and CDR2 FQNEAQ (reference sequence). CDR3 region: CASSPGRGGDEKLFF. In DNA form, the CDR3 reads TGTGCCAGCAGCCCTGGACGAGGGGGCGATGAAAAGCTGTTTTTT.

The rearrangement links TRBV20-1 to TRBJ1-2; D is perhaps TRBD1 (5 bases). V was trimmed by 4 bases and J by 5 bases, leaving 17 bases between them. Per germline, CDR1 DFQATT and CDR2 SNEGSKA (reference sequence). The CDR3 extends over 14 amino acids. For the CDR3, the DNA is TGCAGTGCTAACGCCCCGGGACGGGAATATGGCTACACCTTC. Translated: CSANAPGREYGYTF.

This clonotype was observed a handful of times. The chain recombines TRBV7-6 with TRBJ2-5; TRBD2 matches at 7 bases. The J call is in doubt because the DNA end fits TRBJ2-7 better. The CDR3 consists of 14 residues. From germline, CDR1 is SGHVS and CDR2 FNYEAQ. CDR3 loop: CASSPRPGGGEQYF. The CDR3 DNA reads TGTGCCAGCAGTCCAAGGCCGGGAGGAGGCGAGCAGTACTTC.

This clonotype was detected only a few times. The rearrangement uses TRBV7-9 and TRBJ2-6; D call uncertain. Germline values: CDR1 SEHNR, CDR2 FQNEAQ (reference sequence). This CDR3 is built from 16 residues. Trimming pared 4 bases from V and 4 bases from J, leaving 14 bases between. CDR3 sequence reads: CASSSQMGDGANVLTF. DNA for the CDR3: TGTGCCAGCAGCTCCCAAATGGGCGACGGGGCCAACGTCCTGACTTTC.